The source of this T cell receptor beta chain is a study of cytomegalovirus exposure and HLA in healthy donors. To note about this clone: The antigen is not known.

Overall study results and limits: CMV antigen specificity of a few CMV-associated chains was confirmed in vitro. Clusters of TCRs from the first cohort tended to co-occur in the 90 to 150 validation repertoires (as a later analysis found).

The method was immunoSEQ multiplex PCR; TCRdb's version includes in-frame clones alone and lacks a portion of them. The sample holds some 110,000 clones, approximately 85% seen once. The J segment lost 2 bases and the V segment lost 3 bases, leaving 6 bases of the junction unmatched. The V gene's germline CDR1 is LNHDA and CDR2 SQIVND (reference sequence). This CDR3 has 15 residues. The sample consisted of PBMCs. This clonotype was sampled from a man younger than 30 in good health and CMV-seronegative. The genes are TRBV19 and TRBJ1-2; TRBD1 aligns across 7 bases. CDR3 sequence (DNA): TGTGCCAGTAGTATCGGTAGGGGGCGAAACTATGGCTACACCTTC. As protein: CASSIGRGRNYGYTF.